This T cell receptor beta chain comes out of a study of blood T cell repertoires in COVID-19. For the study at large: Spain, Italy and the United States supplied samples that represented acute and convalescent COVID-19.

Clones were sequenced by immunoSEQ multiplex PCR, and TCRdb holds only the in-frame ones, with some missing. The data hold around 300,000 clones, with approximately 90% observed a single time. Patients from Seattle were sampled longitudinally, starting during active infection. The CDR3 has 14 residues. Germline CDR1 reads SGHTA; CDR2 reads FQGNSA. Trimming left V 5 bases short and J 4 bases short, with 13 bases between. Sample: peripheral blood. This TCR derives from a woman under 40 with COVID-19, enrolled during active disease. The V call is TRBV7-2, the J call TRBJ2-3; D is possibly TRBD2 (6 bases). The CDR3 reads CASSAGTGSDTQYF. The CDR3 nucleotides read TGTGCCAGCAGCGCCGGGACTGGGTCAGATACGCAGTATTTT. Looking up the rest from reference TRBV7-2 and TRBJ2-3 gives the full variable domain: GAGVSQSPSNKVTEKGKDVELRCDPISGHTALYWYRQSLGQGLEFLIYFQGNSAPDKSGLPSDRFSAERTGGSVSTLTIQRTQQEDSAVYLCASSAGTGSDTQYFGPGTRLTVL.